The text below deals with one T cell receptor beta chain. This sample is drawn from a study of preoperative IRX-2 immunotherapy in early breast cancer. Germline loops: CDR1 MDHEN, CDR2 SYDVKM. V gave up 6 bases and J gave up 4 bases; unmatched junction bases: 5. This CDR3 region has 14 residues. Using immunoSEQ multiplex PCR, the repertoire was profiled, and TCRdb retains in-frame clones only, with some absent. This sample has roughly 6,000 clones, with about 69% found just once. Treatment here: preoperative locoregional IRX-2 cytokine immunotherapy. This phase Ib study tested locoregional IRX-2 cytokine immunotherapy given before surgery.

This specimen was tumor tissue, taken before IRX-2 immunotherapy. The sequence came from a human donor with breast cancer. J is TRBJ1-1 and V is TRBV28; 10 nucleotides align to TRBD1. CDR3 DNA: TGTGCCAGCAGAGACAGGGGGCGTAGCACTGAAGCTTTCTTT. Protein product: CASRDRGRSTEAFF. The full variable domain, rest sourced from reference TRBV28 and TRBJ1-1, is DVKVTQSSRYLVKRTGEKVFLECVQDMDHENMFWYRQDPGLGLRLIYFSYDVKMKEKGDIPEGYSVSREKKERFSLILESASTNQTSMYLCASRDRGRSTEAFFGQGTRLTVV.